Described below is a single TCR beta chain sequence and its context. Within the sample, other DNA sequences also encode this same CDR3. Trimming removed 2 bases at V and 3 bases at J, with 8 bases between. The CDR3 has 13 residues. Germline CDR1 SGHTA, CDR2 FQGNSA. The entry originates in a study of control samples from healthy donors and cancer patients. Method: immunoSEQ multiplex PCR; TCRdb's copy keeps in-frame clones and lacks some. Of fewer than 500,000 clones listed, 90% are singletons. The gene calls are TRBV7-2 and TRBJ2-7; tentatively, D is TRBD1 (5 bases). The sample taken for sequencing was PBMCs. This clonotype was obtained from a man aged 35-49 years with head and neck cancer. In DNA, the CDR3 is TGTGCCAGCAGCTTAAGACAGATCTACGAGCAGTACTTC. Its protein is CASSLRQIYEQYF.